Each of the 21 T cell receptor beta chains below was sequenced from the same sample in a study of T-cell memory formation after mild COVID-19. TCRdb reanalysed the 5' RACE reads using MiXCR and keeps one entry per CDR3 protein. The sample has tens of thousands of distinct CDR3 sequences; around 6.3% are singletons. Material: PBMCs or a T cell subset sorted from them (not recorded which). These receptor sequences come from an adult who had mild COVID-19 (a few samples of this study predate the infection). Cell type and time point are not known.

In this sample, this clonotype turned up a few times. The genes are TRBV5-1 and TRBJ2-2; perhaps D is TRBD1 or TRBD2 (6 bases each). The CDR3 has 15 amino acids. Trimming removed 7 bases from V and 5 bases from J, with 18 bases in between. CDR1 and CDR2 (germline): SGHRS, YFSETQ. This CDR3 reads CASAAGRGGTGELFF. CDR3 coding DNA: TGCGCCAGCGCGGCAGGCAGGGGAGGAACCGGGGAGCTGTTTTTT.

This chain links TRBV20-1 with TRBJ1-1; D is possibly TRBD1 (5 bases). The CDR3 length is 13 residues. Germline values: CDR1 DFQATT, CDR2 SNEGSKA (reference sequence). Deletions cut 5 bases from V and 5 bases from J, with 15 bases between. The CDR3 is CSAPTGLETEAFF. The CDR3 DNA reads TGCAGTGCTCCTACAGGCCTGGAGACTGAAGCTTTCTTT.

The chain carries TRBV7-9 and TRBJ2-2; D gene ambiguous. The germline gives CDR1 SEHNR, CDR2 FQNEAQ (reference sequence). Trimming shortened V by 3 bases and J by 1 base, and 6 bases separated the two germline ends. This CDR3 contains 14 residues. CDR3 DNA: TGTGCCAGCAGCTTGTACGAGAACACCGGGGAGCTGTTTTTT. Its protein is CASSLYENTGELFF.

This clonotype was seen at least ten times. V gene TRBV7-8 combines with J gene TRBJ2-1, with TRBD2 as a possible D gene (6 bases). The CDR3 is 14 residues long. Germline V lookup: CDR1 SGHVS, CDR2 FQNEAQ. V was shortened by 4 bases and J by 6 bases, with 13 bases between the two germline ends. The CDR3 nucleotides read TGTGCCAGCAGCTCAACCCGGACTATCAATGAGCAGTTCTTC. Translating it yields CASSSTRTINEQFF.

This clonotype appeared a few times. This chain joins TRBV12-3 or TRBV12-4 and TRBJ2-7; D gene unclear. The CDR3 is 13 amino acids. V lost 3 bases and J lost 6, with 12 bases in between. The CDR3 coding sequence is TGTGCCAGCAGTTTCGGGTCTGGTGGCGAGCAGTACTTC. It yields the protein CASSFGSGGEQYF.

This clonotype has only a few counts. This rearrangement joins TRBV20-1 to TRBJ2-1; the D is unclear. The V end lost 0 bases, the J end lost 9 bases, and 12 bases lay between the germline ends. Germline V gene data show CDR1 as DFQATT and CDR2 as SNEGSKA (reference sequence). This CDR3 is built from 13 residues. The CDR3 sequence is CSARDGKGREQFF. DNA of the CDR3: TGCAGTGCTAGAGATGGGAAGGGCCGTGAGCAGTTCTTC.

There are many counts of this clonotype. The chain uses TRBV4-2 and TRBJ1-1; possibly TRBD1 for D (5 bases). CDR1 is LGHNA, CDR2 YNFKEQ, per germline. The CDR3 covers 14 residues. Trimming pared 0 bases from V and 1 base from J, leaving 6 bases between. As DNA, the CDR3 is TGTGCCAGCAGCCAAGAAGGGACGAACACTGAAGCTTTCTTT. Protein product: CASSQEGTNTEAFF.

This clonotype was counted ten times or more. V usage is TRBV6-2 or TRBV6-3 and J usage is TRBJ1-6, with D perhaps matching TRBD1 (5 bases). Germline-derived CDR1 and CDR2 are MNHEY and SVGEGT. This CDR3 is 15 amino acids long. V lost 4 bases, J lost 6 bases, and 13 bases lay in between. CDR3 bases: TGTGCCAGCAGTTTCATCCGGGACGGTAATTCACCCCTCCACTTT. This gives the protein CASSFIRDGNSPLHF.

The genes are TRBV25-1 and TRBJ2-7; a possible D gene is TRBD2 (7 bases). Gene TRBJ2-5 matches the end of the DNA better, so the J call may be wrong. Germline values: CDR1 MGHDK, CDR2 SYGVNS. The CDR3 contains 14 residues. The CDR3 sequence is CASSEAGAGETQYF. Written as DNA, the CDR3 is TGTGCCAGCAGTGAGGCGGGGGCTGGAGAGACCCAGTACTTC.

This clonotype was detected many times. The chain carries TRBV5-4 and TRBJ2-7, with TRBD1 matching 7 bases. V shed 3 bases and J 2 bases; nucleotides not matched to a gene: 8. CDR1 and CDR2 (germline): SGHNT, YYREEE (reference sequence). The CDR3 extends over 15 amino acids. The CDR3 nucleotides read TGTGCCAGCAGCTGGAGACTGACAGGGACCTACGAGCAGTACTTC. Its translation is CASSWRLTGTYEQYF. Full variable domain (missing parts from reference TRBV5-4 and TRBJ2-7): ETGVTQSPTHLIKTRGQQVTLRCSSQSGHNTVSWYQQALGQGPQFIFQYYREEENGRGNFPPRFSGLQFPNYSSELNVNALELDDSALYLCASSWRLTGTYEQYFGPGTRLTVT.

This clonotype was observed at least ten times. This sequence joins TRBV7-3 and TRBJ1-1; D is possibly TRBD1 (5 bases). In germline, CDR1 is SGHTA, CDR2 FQGTGA. Trimming took off 0 bases at V and 0 bases at J, with 8 bases between the two ends. The length of the CDR3 is 15 residues. CDR3 amino acids: CASSLTGALNTEAFF. CDR3 coding DNA: TGTGCCAGCAGCTTAACAGGGGCCCTGAACACTGAAGCTTTCTTT.

There are many counts of this clonotype. The gene calls are TRBV10-3 and TRBJ2-3; D may be TRBD2 (6 bases). V was shortened by 7 bases and J by 2 bases, with 13 bases between the two germline ends. Germline lookup yields CDR1 ENHRY and CDR2 SYGVKD. The CDR3 length is 14 residues. In DNA form, the CDR3 reads TGTGCCATCACCGGGACTCACTCCACAGATACGCAGTATTTT. Its translation: CAITGTHSTDTQYF.

In this sample, this clonotype turned up many times. This chain uses TRBV27 with TRBJ2-3; TRBD2 aligns across 14 bases. Trimming cost V 4 bases and J 4 bases; bases outside gene matches: 7. The germline V gene encodes CDR1 MNHEY and CDR2 SMNVEV (reference sequence). The CDR3 is 17 amino acids. As DNA, the CDR3 is TGTGCCAGCAGTTCACCGGGACTAGCGGGAGCCTCAGATACGCAGTATTTT. Protein product: CASSSPGLAGASDTQYF.

The V call is TRBV18, the J call TRBJ2-7; possible D gene TRBD2, 5 bases. Germline V gives CDR1 KGHSH, CDR2 LQKENI. Trimming shortened V by 3 bases and J by 5 bases, and 8 bases separated the two germline ends. The length of the CDR3 is 12 residues. The CDR3 spells CASSPGVDEQYF. For the CDR3, the DNA is TGTGCCAGCTCACCCGGGGTTGACGAGCAGTACTTC.

This clonotype was observed at least ten times. The rearrangement joins TRBV24-1 to TRBJ2-2; D perhaps matches TRBD1 (8 bases). V dropped 5 bases and J dropped 5 bases, with 23 bases sitting between them. This CDR3 is built from 18 residues. Per germline, CDR1 KGHDR and CDR2 SFDVKD. Here the CDR3 DNA reads TGTGCCACCAGTGTCCCGGTGGGGGACAGGCGGGGGACCGGGGAGCTGTTTTTT. Amino acids: CATSVPVGDRRGTGELFF.

This clonotype was seen a handful of times. The CDR3, as DNA: TGCAGTGCCGAGGGACAAGAGAACACTGAAGCTTTCTTT. Amino acid sequence: CSAEGQENTEAFF. The chain has TRBV20-1 and TRBJ1-1, with a weak D call TRBD1 (6 bases). V shed 6 bases and J shed 1 base, with 12 bases lying between them. The CDR3 covers 13 residues. Germline CDR1 DFQATT, CDR2 SNEGSKA (reference sequence).

This clonotype occurred a few times. The genes are TRBV5-6 and TRBJ2-7, with a tentative D call TRBD1 (6 bases). The CDR3 has 16 residues. CDR1 and CDR2 from the germline V gene are SGHDT and YYEEEE. Trimming took off 1 base at V and 1 base at J, with 15 bases between the two ends. The CDR3 bases are TGTGCCAGCAGCTTGCCCCCCAACAGGGTTTCCTACGAGCAGTACTTC. Protein product: CASSLPPNRVSYEQYF. The variable domain in full, with the rest retrieved from reference TRBV5-6 and TRBJ2-7, is DAGVTQSPTHLIKTRGQQVTLRCSPKSGHDTVSWYQQALGQGPQFIFQYYEEEERQRGNFPDRFSGHQFPNYSSELNVNALLLGDSALYLCASSLPPNRVSYEQYFGPGTRLTVT.

This clonotype has a count of ten or more. The chain combines TRBV5-1 with TRBJ2-3; D call uncertain. Looked up from germline, CDR1 is SGHRS and CDR2 is YFSETQ. The CDR3 extends over 14 amino acids. Trimming removed 6 bases at V and 1 base at J, with 12 bases between. The DNA of the CDR3 is TGCGCCAGCAAAGTGGGCAGTGGCACAGATACGCAGTATTTT. Residues: CASKVGSGTDTQYF.

This clonotype was found many times. This chain joins TRBV7-2 and TRBJ2-2, with D maybe TRBD1 (6 bases). The germline V and J ends were trimmed by 1 base and 4 bases, with 10 bases remaining between them. Germline CDR1 is SGHTA and CDR2 is FQGNSA. The CDR3 runs to 15 residues. CDR3 DNA sequence: TGTGCCAGCAGCTTAGGGGGGCGTGGCACCGGGGAGCTGTTTTTT. Its translation: CASSLGGRGTGELFF.

This clonotype came up many times. The rearrangement uses TRBV11-2 and TRBJ2-5; D ambiguous. The CDR3 is made up of 14 amino acids. V was clipped by 5 bases and J by 4 bases, with 14 bases between them. Germline-derived CDR1 and CDR2 are SGHAT and FQNNGV. For the CDR3, the DNA is TGTGCCAGCAGCACAAGACTGGGCCCAGAGACCCAGTACTTC. Encoded protein: CASSTRLGPETQYF.

The J gene is TRBJ2-4, the V gene TRBV7-2; no firm D call. Germline V CDR1 and CDR2: SGHTA, FQGNSA. This CDR3 contains 13 residues. V was shortened by 6 bases and J by 2 bases, with 8 bases between the two germline ends. CDR3 nucleotides: TGTGCCAGCAGTAAAGGTTCCAAAAACATTCAGTACTTC. Amino acids: CASSKGSKNIQYF.